One T cell receptor beta chain is described in this entry. The antigen is not known. Time point here: week 5, during vaccination. Topical imiquimod was applied with each vaccine dose, which held 300 ug of mutant IDH1 20-mer peptide. Assay: immunoSEQ multiplex PCR; the TCRdb copy retains only in-frame clones and omits some. This table holds 25,000 to 30,000 clones, 89% found once. This specimen belongs to a study of a mutant IDH1 vaccine in newly diagnosed glioma. Across the study: Patients had received radiotherapy, temozolomide, or both previously, most receiving both.

The ends were cut back, 5 bases at V and 7 bases at J, with 11 bases in the middle. The CDR3 has 12 residues. Germline CDR1 SEHNR, CDR2 FQNEAQ (reference sequence). The V gene is TRBV7-9, the J gene TRBJ1-1; unclear D gene. The receptor's source is a man younger than 35 with glioma. Material: PBMCs, obtained from a glioma patient whose treatment included an IDH1 peptide vaccine. The CDR3 DNA is TGTGCCAGCAGCGACCTGAGTAGTGAAGCTTTCTTT. It codes for CASSDLSSEAFF. The variable domain in full, with the rest retrieved from reference TRBV7-9 and TRBJ1-1, is DTGVSQNPRHKITKRGQNVTFRCDPISEHNRLYWYRQTLGQGPEFLTYFQNEAQLEKSRLLSDRFSAERPKGSFSTLEIQRTEQGDSAMYLCASSDLSSEAFFGQGTRLTVV.